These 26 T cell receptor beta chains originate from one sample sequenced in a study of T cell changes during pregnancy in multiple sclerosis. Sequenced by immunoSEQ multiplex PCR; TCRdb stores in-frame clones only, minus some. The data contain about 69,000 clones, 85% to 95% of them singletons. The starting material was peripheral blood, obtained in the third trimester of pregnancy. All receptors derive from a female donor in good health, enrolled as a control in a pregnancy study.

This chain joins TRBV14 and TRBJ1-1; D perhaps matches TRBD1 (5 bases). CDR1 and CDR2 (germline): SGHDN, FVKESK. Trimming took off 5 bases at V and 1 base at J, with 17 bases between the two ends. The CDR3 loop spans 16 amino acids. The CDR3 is CASSYTEGRGNTEAFF. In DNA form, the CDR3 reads TGTGCCAGCAGCTACACGGAGGGGAGAGGGAACACTGAAGCTTTCTTT.

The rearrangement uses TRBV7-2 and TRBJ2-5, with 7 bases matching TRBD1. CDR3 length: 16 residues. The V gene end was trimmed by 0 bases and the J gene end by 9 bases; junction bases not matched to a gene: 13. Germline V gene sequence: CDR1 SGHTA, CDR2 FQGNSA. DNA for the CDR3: TGTGCCAGCAGCTTAGCGATCTCCGGGACAGCCGGGGCCCAGTACTTC. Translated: CASSLAISGTAGAQYF.

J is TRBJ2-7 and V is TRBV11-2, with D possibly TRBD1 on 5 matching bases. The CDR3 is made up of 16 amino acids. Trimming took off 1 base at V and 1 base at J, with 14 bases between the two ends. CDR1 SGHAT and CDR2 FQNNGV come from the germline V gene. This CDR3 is CASSLAPRQSSYEQYF. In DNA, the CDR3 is TGTGCCAGCAGCTTAGCCCCCCGACAGAGTTCCTACGAGCAGTACTTC.

CDR3 DNA sequence: TGTGCCAGTAGCAGGGTGGCGGAGACCCAGTACTTC. The encoded protein is CASSRVAETQYF. The rearrangement joins TRBV19 to TRBJ2-5; tentative D call: TRBD1 (5 bases). Germline V gives CDR1 LNHDA, CDR2 SQIVND (reference sequence). This CDR3 is built from 12 residues. V was pared by 6 bases and J by 5 bases, with 10 bases between.

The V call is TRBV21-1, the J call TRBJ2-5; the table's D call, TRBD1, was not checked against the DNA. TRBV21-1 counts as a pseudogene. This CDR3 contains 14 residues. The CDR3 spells CASSPRQGGETQYF. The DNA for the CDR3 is TGTGCCAGCAGCCCCCGACAGGGAGGAGAGACCCAGTACTTC.

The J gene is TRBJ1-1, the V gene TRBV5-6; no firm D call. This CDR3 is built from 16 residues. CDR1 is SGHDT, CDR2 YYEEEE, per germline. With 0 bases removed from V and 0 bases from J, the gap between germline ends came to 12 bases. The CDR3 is CASSLGSRGMNTEAFF. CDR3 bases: TGTGCCAGCAGCTTGGGTTCCCGGGGTATGAACACTGAAGCTTTCTTT.

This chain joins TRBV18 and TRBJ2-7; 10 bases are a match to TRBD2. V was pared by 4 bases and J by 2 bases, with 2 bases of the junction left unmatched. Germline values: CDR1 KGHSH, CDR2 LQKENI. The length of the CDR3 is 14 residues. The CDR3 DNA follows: TGTGCCAGCTCACTAGCGGGAGGTCCCTACGAGCAGTACTTC. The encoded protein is CASSLAGGPYEQYF.

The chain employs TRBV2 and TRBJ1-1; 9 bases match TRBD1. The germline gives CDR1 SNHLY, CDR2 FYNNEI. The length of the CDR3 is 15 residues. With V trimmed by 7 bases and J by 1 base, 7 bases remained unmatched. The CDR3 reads CASKKRGQGNTEAFF. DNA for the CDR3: TGTGCCAGCAAGAAAAGGGGACAGGGGAACACTGAAGCTTTCTTT.

In DNA form, the CDR3 reads TGTGCCAGCAGCCGCGCGGTCCGACCTGACACGCAGTATTTT. It yields the protein CASSRAVRPDTQYF. V is TRBV7-2 and J is TRBJ2-3; D gene uncertain. This CDR3 has 14 residues. The germline gives CDR1 SGHTA, CDR2 FQGNSA. V was clipped by 5 bases and J by 9 bases, with 18 bases between them.

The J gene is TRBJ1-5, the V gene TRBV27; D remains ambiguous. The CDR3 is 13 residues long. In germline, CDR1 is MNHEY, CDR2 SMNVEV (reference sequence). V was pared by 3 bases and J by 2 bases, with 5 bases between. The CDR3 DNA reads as TGTGCCAGCAGTTTCTCAGGCAATCAGCCCCAGCATTTT. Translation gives CASSFSGNQPQHF.

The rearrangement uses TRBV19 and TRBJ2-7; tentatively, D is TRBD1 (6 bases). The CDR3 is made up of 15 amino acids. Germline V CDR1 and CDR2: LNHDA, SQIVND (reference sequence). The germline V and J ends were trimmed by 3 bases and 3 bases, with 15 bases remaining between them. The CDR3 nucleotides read TGTGCCAGTAGTATTACCGACAGGAACATCTACGAGCAGTACTTC. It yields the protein CASSITDRNIYEQYF.

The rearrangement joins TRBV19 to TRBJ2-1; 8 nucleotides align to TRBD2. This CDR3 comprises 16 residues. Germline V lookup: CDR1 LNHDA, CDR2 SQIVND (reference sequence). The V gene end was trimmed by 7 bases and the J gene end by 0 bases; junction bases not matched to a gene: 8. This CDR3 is CASKITAGGSYNEQFF. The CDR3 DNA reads TGTGCCAGTAAAATCACGGCGGGAGGCTCCTACAATGAGCAGTTCTTC.

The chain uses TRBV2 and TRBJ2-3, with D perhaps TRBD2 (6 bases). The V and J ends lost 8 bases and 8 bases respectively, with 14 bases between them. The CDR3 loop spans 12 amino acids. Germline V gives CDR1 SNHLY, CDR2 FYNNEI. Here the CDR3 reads CASGWEVGTQYF. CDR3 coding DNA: TGTGCCAGCGGCTGGGAGGTGGGTACGCAGTATTTT. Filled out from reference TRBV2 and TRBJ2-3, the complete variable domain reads EPEVTQTPSHQVTQMGQEVILRCVPISNHLYFYWYRQILGQKVEFLVSFYNNEISEKSEIFDDQFSVERPDGSNFTLKIRSTKLEDSAMYFCASGWEVGTQYFGPGTRLTVL.

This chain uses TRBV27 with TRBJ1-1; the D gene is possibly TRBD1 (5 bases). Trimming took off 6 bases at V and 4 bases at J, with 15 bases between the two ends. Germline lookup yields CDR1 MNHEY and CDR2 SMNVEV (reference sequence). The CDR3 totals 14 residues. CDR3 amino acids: CASRKWTSPTEAFF. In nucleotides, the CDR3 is TGTGCCAGCAGAAAATGGACATCCCCCACTGAAGCTTTCTTT.

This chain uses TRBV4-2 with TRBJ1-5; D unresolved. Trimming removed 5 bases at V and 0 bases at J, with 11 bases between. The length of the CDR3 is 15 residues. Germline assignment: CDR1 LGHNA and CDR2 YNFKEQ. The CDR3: CASSYRYYSNQPQHF. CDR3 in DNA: TGTGCCAGCAGCTACCGATACTATAGCAATCAGCCCCAGCATTTT.

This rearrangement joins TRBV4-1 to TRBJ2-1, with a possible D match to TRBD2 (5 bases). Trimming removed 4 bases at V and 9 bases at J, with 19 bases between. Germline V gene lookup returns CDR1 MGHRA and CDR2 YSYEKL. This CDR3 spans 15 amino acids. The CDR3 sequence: CASSPTRAGGTEQFF. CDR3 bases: TGCGCCAGCAGCCCTACTCGGGCCGGAGGCACTGAGCAGTTCTTC.

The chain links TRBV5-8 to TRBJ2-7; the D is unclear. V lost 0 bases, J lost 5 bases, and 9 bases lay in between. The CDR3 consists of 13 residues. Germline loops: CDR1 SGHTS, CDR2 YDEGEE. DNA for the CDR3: TGTGCCAGCAGCTTGGCCGGGTTGGACGAGCAGTACTTC. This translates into CASSLAGLDEQYF.

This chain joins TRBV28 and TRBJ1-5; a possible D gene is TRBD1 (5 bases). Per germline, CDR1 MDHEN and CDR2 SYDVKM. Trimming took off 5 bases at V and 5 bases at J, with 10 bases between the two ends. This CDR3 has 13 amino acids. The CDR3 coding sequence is TGTGCCAGCAGTCCTGACAGATATCAGCCCCAGCATTTT. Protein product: CASSPDRYQPQHF.

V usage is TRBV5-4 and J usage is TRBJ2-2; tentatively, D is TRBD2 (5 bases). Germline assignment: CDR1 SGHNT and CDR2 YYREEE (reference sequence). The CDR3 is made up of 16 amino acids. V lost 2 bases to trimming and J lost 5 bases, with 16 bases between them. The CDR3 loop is CASSFKDFPGTGELFF. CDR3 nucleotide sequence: TGTGCCAGCAGCTTCAAGGACTTTCCCGGGACCGGGGAGCTGTTTTTT.

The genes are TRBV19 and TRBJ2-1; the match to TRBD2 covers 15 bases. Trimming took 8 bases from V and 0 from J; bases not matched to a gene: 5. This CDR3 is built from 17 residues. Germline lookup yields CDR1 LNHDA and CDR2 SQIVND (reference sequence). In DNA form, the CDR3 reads TGTGCCAGTGGGGGACTAGCGGGGGGATTCTCCTACAATGAGCAGTTCTTC. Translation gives CASGGLAGGFSYNEQFF.

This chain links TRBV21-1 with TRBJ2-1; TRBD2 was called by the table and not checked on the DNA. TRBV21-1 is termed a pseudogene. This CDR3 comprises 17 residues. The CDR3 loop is CASSKGVSGGAYNEQFF. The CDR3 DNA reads TGTGCCAGCAGCAAAGGTGTATCGGGGGGGGCCTACAATGAGCAGTTCTTC.

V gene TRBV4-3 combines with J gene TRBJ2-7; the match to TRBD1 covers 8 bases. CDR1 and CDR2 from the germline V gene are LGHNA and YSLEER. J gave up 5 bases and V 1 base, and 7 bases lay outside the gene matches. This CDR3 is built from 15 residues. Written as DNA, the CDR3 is TGCGCCAGCAGCCAAGTGGGGACAGGCGGGGACGAGCAGTACTTC. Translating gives CASSQVGTGGDEQYF.

The CDR3 region has the DNA TGTGCCAGCAGCCTGGGGGGAGGGAGTACTGAAGCTTTCTTT. Amino acid sequence: CASSLGGGSTEAFF. This chain connects TRBV5-4 to TRBJ1-1; TRBD1 might be the D (5 bases). CDR1 and CDR2 (germline): SGHNT, YYREEE (reference sequence). The CDR3 is 14 residues long. V lost 4 bases, J lost 5 bases, and 15 bases lay in between.

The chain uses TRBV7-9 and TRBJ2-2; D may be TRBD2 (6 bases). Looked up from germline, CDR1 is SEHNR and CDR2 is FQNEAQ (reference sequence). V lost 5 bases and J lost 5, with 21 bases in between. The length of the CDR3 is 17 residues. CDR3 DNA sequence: TGTGCCAGCAGCCCATTTCGATTGGGCCGGGGGACCGGGGAGCTGTTTTTT. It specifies CASSPFRLGRGTGELFF.

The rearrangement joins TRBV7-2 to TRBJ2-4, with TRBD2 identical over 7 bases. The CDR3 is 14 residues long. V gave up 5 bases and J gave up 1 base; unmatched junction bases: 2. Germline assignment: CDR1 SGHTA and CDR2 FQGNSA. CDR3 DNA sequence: TGTGCCAGCAGCCCCGGGAGGGCCAAAAACATTCAGTACTTC. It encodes CASSPGRAKNIQYF. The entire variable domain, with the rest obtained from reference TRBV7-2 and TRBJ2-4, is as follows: GAGVSQSPSNKVTEKGKDVELRCDPISGHTALYWYRQSLGQGLEFLIYFQGNSAPDKSGLPSDRFSAERTGGSVSTLTIQRTQQEDSAVYLCASSPGRAKNIQYFGAGTRLSVL.

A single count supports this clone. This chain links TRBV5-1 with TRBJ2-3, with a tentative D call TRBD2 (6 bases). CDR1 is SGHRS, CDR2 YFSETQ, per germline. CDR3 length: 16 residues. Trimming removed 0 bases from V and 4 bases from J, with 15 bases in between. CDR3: CASSLVVGGRADTQYF. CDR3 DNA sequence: TGCGCCAGCAGCTTGGTGGTGGGGGGTAGGGCAGATACGCAGTATTTT.